This is a list of T cell receptor beta chains from one sample in a study of T cell changes during pregnancy in multiple sclerosis. Assay used: immunoSEQ multiplex PCR; TCRdb lists only in-frame clones, some missing. The table records tens of thousands of clones, roughly nine tenths of them present only once. The sequencing here drew on peripheral blood, taken in the first trimester of pregnancy. These receptor sequences come from a female donor in good health, enrolled as a control in a pregnancy study. Both conserved end residues are part of each CDR3. Fields, in order: clone size, D gene, CDR3 length, J gene, V gene, CDR3 protein, CDR3 DNA. D genes are given only for firm matches. Expanded clones are given a class, and other clones once, few, many or no size at all.

once	TRBD2	17	TRBJ2-3	TRBV2	CASSPTTSVTSTDTQYF	TGTGCCAGCAGCCCCACGACTAGCGTAACTAGCACAGATACGCAGTATTTT
once	NA	15	TRBJ1-1	TRBV27	CASSKHGTSNTEAFF	TGTGCCAGCAGTAAACACGGGACATCTAACACTGAAGCTTTCTTT
NA	NA	16	TRBJ2-7	TRBV14	CASSQDLGLLRHEQYF	TGTGCCAGCAGCCAAGATCTGGGCCTTTTACGCCACGAGCAGTACTTC
NA	TRBD2	15	TRBJ2-1	TRBV27	CASSRGGSSYNEQFF	TGTGCCAGCAGCCGGGGGGGGAGCTCCTACAATGAGCAGTTCTTC
NA	TRBD1	15	TRBJ1-1	TRBV7-9	CASSLLTGTDTEAFF	TGTGCCAGCAGCTTGCTAACAGGGACAGACACTGAAGCTTTCTTT
NA	NA	13	TRBJ1-2	TRBV27	CASKGLRVEGYTF	TGTGCCAGCAAGGGACTTCGAGTAGAAGGCTACACCTTC
NA	NA	16	TRBJ1-4	TRBV6-5	CASSYSAGGGNEKLFF	TGTGCCAGCAGTTACTCGGCGGGAGGAGGGAATGAAAAACTGTTTTTT
NA	TRBD1	14	TRBJ2-7	TRBV5-6	CASSSRTGLYEQYF	TGTGCCAGCAGCTCACGGACAGGGCTCTACGAGCAGTACTTC
NA	TRBD2	19	TRBJ2-3	TRBV18	CASSPRIAGDSGGTDTQYF	TGTGCCAGCTCACCGCGGATAGCGGGAGATTCCGGGGGCACAGATACGCAGTATTTT
NA	NA	14	TRBJ1-1	TRBV7-2	CASSFYLQGTEAFF	TGTGCCAGCAGCTTCTACTTACAGGGAACTGAAGCTTTCTTT
NA	TRBD2	17	TRBJ2-2	TRBV15	CATSPPRTSVGTGELFF	TGTGCCACCAGCCCTCCTAGGACTAGCGTGGGCACCGGGGAGCTGTTTTTT
NA	NA	14	TRBJ1-2	TRBV9	CASSVGWEVAGYTF	TGTGCCAGCAGCGTAGGTTGGGAGGTGGCTGGCTACACCTTC
NA	NA	13	TRBJ1-4	TRBV19	CASSITGSEKLFF	TGTGCCAGTAGTATTACAGGGAGCGAAAAACTGTTTTTT
NA	TRBD1	13	TRBJ1-5	TRBV12-5	CASAQGAPQPQHF	TGTGCTAGTGCTCAGGGGGCCCCTCAGCCCCAGCATTTT
NA	TRBD1	13	TRBJ1-1	TRBV6-1	CASSVDRVTEAFF	TGTGCCAGCAGTGTCGACAGGGTCACTGAAGCTTTCTTT
NA	NA	13	TRBJ1-2	TRBV28	CASSLFDSYGYTF	TGTGCCAGCAGTTTATTCGACAGCTATGGCTACACCTTC
NA	NA	12	TRBJ1-1	TRBV19	CASRNGGSEAFF	TGTGCCAGTAGGAACGGGGGTTCTGAAGCTTTCTTT